Below are 32 T cell receptor beta chains sequenced from a single sample in a study of control samples from healthy donors and cancer patients. The data were produced by immunoSEQ multiplex PCR, yet TCRdb's version contains in-frame clones alone and is incomplete. This repertoire shows 170,000 or so clones, more than 85% found once; its top ten account for around 2%. Sequences were obtained from blood. Source of these receptors: a woman aged 40 to 50 in good health.

This chain links TRBV12-5 with TRBJ1-2, with D unresolved. CDR1 and CDR2 from the germline V gene are LGHNT and FRNRAP. The V gene lost 3 bases and the J gene lost 5 bases, with 13 bases spanning the gap. There are 14 residues in the CDR3. DNA for the CDR3: TGTGCTAGTGGTTTCCTGCCTACGAATTATGGCTACACCTTC. This encodes CASGFLPTNYGYTF.

The chain's CDR3 is CASSLIRGAREQYF. The CDR3 DNA is TGCGCCAGCAGCTTAATACGGGGGGCGCGCGAGCAGTACTTC. The gene calls are TRBV5-1 and TRBJ2-7, with TRBD2 as a possible D gene (7 bases). The ends were cut back, 2 bases at V and 6 bases at J, with 15 bases in the middle. Germline CDR1 SGHRS, CDR2 YFSETQ. The CDR3 is 14 residues long.

The chain recombines TRBV18 with TRBJ2-7, with 9 bases identical to TRBD1. This CDR3 is built from 14 residues. V shed 5 bases and J 0 bases; nucleotides not matched to a gene: 2. CDR1 is KGHSH, CDR2 LQKENI, per germline. In DNA form, the CDR3 reads TGTGCCAGCTCAGGACAGGGGAGCTCCTACGAGCAGTACTTC. Its translation is CASSGQGSSYEQYF.

The chain has TRBV19 and TRBJ1-3, with D possibly TRBD1 on 5 matching bases. The CDR3 consists of 15 residues. V gave up 7 bases and J gave up 8 bases, with 21 bases separating them. Germline-derived CDR1 and CDR2 are LNHDA and SQIVND (reference sequence). The chain's CDR3 is CASTLARTRRDTIYF. The DNA for the CDR3 is TGTGCCAGTACCCTCGCCAGGACACGTAGGGACACCATATATTTT.

The DNA of the CDR3 is TGTGCCAGCAGCCAACCCCGCGATGGAAACACCATATATTTT. Encoded protein: CASSQPRDGNTIYF. V gene TRBV3-1 (or the pseudogene TRBV3-2) combines with J gene TRBJ1-3, with D unresolved. This CDR3 contains 14 residues. Trimming removed 2 bases from V and 3 bases from J, with 8 bases in between. CDR1 and CDR2 (germline): LGHDT, YNNKEL (reference sequence).

V usage is TRBV18 and J usage is TRBJ2-7, with 10 positions matching TRBD1. Unmatched junction bases numbered 5, after V lost 0 bases and J lost 6 bases. Germline assignment: CDR1 KGHSH and CDR2 LQKENI. There are 15 residues in the CDR3. The CDR3 nucleotides are TGTGCCAGCTCACCACCGGGGACAGGGGATGGCGAGCAGTACTTC. Its translation is CASSPPGTGDGEQYF.

This chain links TRBV6-6 with TRBJ1-5; no clear D. Germline CDR1 is MNHNY and CDR2 is SVGAGI (reference sequence). V dropped 5 bases and J dropped 2 bases, with 13 bases sitting between them. The CDR3 runs 15 residues. The CDR3: CASSETPAGNQPQHF. As DNA, the CDR3 is TGTGCCAGCAGTGAGACCCCTGCAGGCAATCAGCCCCAGCATTTT.

DNA for the CDR3: TGTGCCACCAGCAGCCGAGAGGTGGTTAAGCGGGGGGGCCTCAACGAGCAGTACTTC. Residues: CATSSREVVKRGGLNEQYF. This chain connects TRBV15 to TRBJ2-7, with 10 bases lining up with TRBD2. J gave up 5 bases and V 3 bases, and 19 bases lay outside the gene matches. CDR1 and CDR2 (germline): LNHNV, YYDKDF (reference sequence). This CDR3 contains 19 residues.

On this clone: Distinct nucleotide sequences in the sample also encode this CDR3. V gene TRBV5-1 combines with J gene TRBJ1-1; no reliable D call. CDR1 is SGHRS and CDR2 is YFSETQ in the germline V gene. This CDR3 region has 14 residues. V lost 1 base, J lost 0 bases, and 7 bases lay in between. CDR3 nucleotide sequence: TGCGCCAGCAGCTTGAGCCGTCTGAACACTGAAGCTTTCTTT. Translation: CASSLSRLNTEAFF.

The V and J genes are TRBV5-6 and TRBJ1-6, with D unclear. The CDR3 sequence is 13 residues long. Trimming took off 4 bases at V and 8 bases at J, with 10 bases between the two ends. Germline loops: CDR1 SGHDT, CDR2 YYEEEE. In nucleotides, the CDR3 is TGTGCCAGCAGCCAAGGGAGTGATTCACCCCTCCACTTT. Its protein product is CASSQGSDSPLHF.

The rearrangement uses TRBV21-1 and TRBJ2-7; TRBD1, as called in the table, went unchecked against the DNA. TRBV21-1 counts as a pseudogene. CDR3 size: 12 residues. The CDR3 sequence is CASTILGAEQYF. The CDR3 nucleotides are TGTGCCAGCACCATTTTGGGGGCCGAGCAGTACTTC.

This chain uses TRBV2 with TRBJ2-7; D could derive from TRBD1 or TRBD2 (5 bases each). Germline V gene lookup returns CDR1 SNHLY and CDR2 FYNNEI. This CDR3 is 16 amino acids long. Trimming stripped 4 bases from V and 0 bases from J, with 16 bases between. As DNA, the CDR3 is TGTGCCAGCAGTGGGTCGGGACGGATTTTCTCCTACGAGCAGTACTTC. Protein sequence: CASSGSGRIFSYEQYF.

V gene TRBV29-1 combines with J gene TRBJ2-1; TRBD2 matches at 9 bases. The germline CDR1 and CDR2 sequences are SQVTM and ANQGSEA. The CDR3 has 14 residues. The J segment lost 8 bases and the V segment lost 5 bases, leaving 10 bases of the junction unmatched. CDR3 in DNA: TGCAGCGTTCAGCTAGCGGGGAGGTCGGATGAGCAGTTCTTC. Protein sequence: CSVQLAGRSDEQFF.

Regarding this clone: The same CDR3 also results from other DNA sequences found in this sample. The CDR3 loop is CASSLEGYGYTF. In DNA, the CDR3 is TGTGCCAGCAGCTTAGAGGGTTATGGCTACACCTTC. V and J are TRBV7-9 and TRBJ1-2; D is undetermined. The CDR3 runs 12 residues. The V end was cut by 1 base, the J end by 5 bases, with 5 bases between. Germline V gene sequence: CDR1 SEHNR, CDR2 FQNEAQ (reference sequence).

This chain connects TRBV7-9 to TRBJ1-3, with no clear D. CDR1 and CDR2 from the germline V gene are SEHNR and FQNEAQ (reference sequence). Trimming took off 6 bases at V and 3 bases at J, with 15 bases between the two ends. This CDR3 spans 15 amino acids. The CDR3 sequence is CASRPKIRLGNTIYF. CDR3 bases: TGTGCCAGCAGACCGAAGATACGACTTGGAAACACCATATATTTT.

V is TRBV5-6 and J is TRBJ1-6; maybe TRBD1 (5 bases). Trimming took 4 bases from V and 7 from J, leaving 9 bases between them. The CDR3 spans 13 residues. Germline V gene lookup returns CDR1 SGHDT and CDR2 YYEEEE. The CDR3 spells CASSRDSNSPLHF. DNA of the CDR3: TGTGCCAGCAGCCGAGACAGCAATTCACCCCTCCACTTT.

The chain employs TRBV11-2 and TRBJ2-1; no reliable D call. Deletions cut 1 base from V and 6 bases from J, with 7 bases between. The CDR3 loop spans 13 amino acids. CDR1 is SGHAT and CDR2 is FQNNGV in the germline V gene. In DNA, the CDR3 is TGTGCCAGCAGCTTAGTTGTCTCCAATGAGCAGTTCTTC. Its protein product is CASSLVVSNEQFF.

This sequence joins TRBV24-1 and TRBJ1-4; tentative D call: TRBD1 (6 bases). Germline CDR1 reads KGHDR; CDR2 reads SFDVKD. V was pared by 7 bases and J by 7 bases, with 18 bases between. The CDR3 consists of 15 residues. This CDR3 reads CATRSAGGQGEKLFF. DNA for the CDR3: TGTGCCACCAGGAGCGCGGGGGGCCAGGGTGAAAAACTGTTTTTT.

The chain links TRBV4-2 to TRBJ2-5, with 11 positions matching TRBD2. Germline trimming cut 2 bases from V and 4 bases from J; bases unmatched to any gene: 6. Per germline, CDR1 LGHNA and CDR2 YNFKEQ. This CDR3 comprises 16 residues. The CDR3 protein is CASSQLAGGLLETQYF. CDR3 DNA: TGTGCCAGCAGCCAATTAGCGGGGGGGCTTTTAGAGACCCAGTACTTC.

V is TRBV6-4 and J is TRBJ2-2; D uncertain. CDR3 size: 13 residues. The germline V gene has CDR1 MRHNA and CDR2 SNTAGT. The ends were cut back, 4 bases at V and 5 bases at J, with 8 bases in the middle. CDR3 amino acids: CASSAPGTGELFF. The CDR3 DNA reads as TGTGCCAGCAGTGCCCCCGGGACCGGGGAGCTGTTTTTT.

The chain uses TRBV9 and TRBJ2-5, with 7 bases matching TRBD2. Germline trimming cut 3 bases from V and 5 bases from J; bases unmatched to any gene: 10. Germline V gene data show CDR1 as SGDLS and CDR2 as YYNGEE. The CDR3 runs to 15 residues. This chain's CDR3 is CASSAYSTSWETQYF. In DNA, the CDR3 is TGTGCCAGCAGCGCCTATTCGACTAGCTGGGAGACCCAGTACTTC.

J is TRBJ2-7 and V is TRBV6-6; 10 bases are a match to TRBD1. V lost 4 bases, J lost 5 bases, and 8 bases stayed unmatched. The CDR3 contains 15 residues. Germline V gene data show CDR1 as MNHNY and CDR2 as SVGAGI (reference sequence). The CDR3 nucleotides read TGTGCCAGCAGTTCCACCCCTGGACAGGGGGACGAGCAGTACTTC. This sequence encodes CASSSTPGQGDEQYF.

The V call is TRBV5-1, the J call TRBJ2-2; D unclear. Trimming shortened V by 4 bases and J by 2 bases, and 12 bases separated the two germline ends. This CDR3 comprises 15 residues. CDR1 SGHRS and CDR2 YFSETQ come from the germline V gene. The CDR3 spells CASSRQQINTGELFF. In DNA, the CDR3 is TGCGCCAGCAGCCGACAACAGATCAACACCGGGGAGCTGTTTTTT.

This chain uses TRBV10-3 with TRBJ1-3, with a weak D call TRBD1 (5 bases). The CDR3 is 16 amino acids. Per germline, CDR1 ENHRY and CDR2 SYGVKD. Deletions cut 0 bases from V and 6 bases from J, with 15 bases between. The CDR3 sequence is CAISESEAGLPNTIYF. Here the CDR3 DNA reads TGTGCCATCAGTGAGTCGGAGGCAGGGCTACCAAACACCATATATTTT.

This rearrangement joins TRBV6-1 to TRBJ2-5, with D perhaps being TRBD1 or TRBD2 (5 bases each). From germline, CDR1 is MNHNS and CDR2 SASEGT. Trimming cost V 4 bases and J 1 base, with 19 bases left between them. CDR3 length: 17 residues. The CDR3 DNA follows: TGTGCCAGCAGTGGGCGAGTAGCCCGGGGCGGCCAAGAGACCCAGTACTTC. Protein: CASSGRVARGGQETQYF.

V and J are TRBV9 and TRBJ2-3, with D possibly TRBD2 on 6 matching bases. Trimming pared 4 bases from V and 4 bases from J, leaving 10 bases between. Per germline, CDR1 SGDLS and CDR2 YYNGEE. This CDR3 comprises 13 residues. The CDR3 nucleotides are TGTGCCAGCAGCTGGGACTCTGCAGATACGCAGTATTTT. Its protein product is CASSWDSADTQYF.

This clone has ten or more counts. The chain links TRBV6-5 to TRBJ2-3; D not resolved. This CDR3 is built from 15 residues. From germline, CDR1 is MNHEY and CDR2 SVGAGI. Trimming removed 5 bases at V and 0 bases at J, with 12 bases between. The CDR3 region has the DNA TGTGCCAGCAGTCCCCCTGTGGGGAGCACAGATACGCAGTATTTT. This translates into CASSPPVGSTDTQYF.

This chain links TRBV18 with TRBJ2-3; D unresolved. The length of the CDR3 is 15 residues. Trimming cost V 3 bases and J 1 base, with 11 bases left between them. CDR1 is KGHSH, CDR2 LQKENI, per germline. CDR3 loop: CASSPLGFGTDTQYF. The DNA of the CDR3 is TGTGCCAGCTCACCCTTAGGGTTTGGCACAGATACGCAGTATTTT.

V usage is TRBV6-5 and J usage is TRBJ1-6; a weak D match, TRBD1 (5 bases). Germline CDR1 MNHEY, CDR2 SVGAGI. CDR3 size: 16 residues. The V end lost 2 bases, the J end lost 7 bases, and 15 bases lay between the germline ends. The CDR3 reads CASSYGSGRANSPLHF. In nucleotides, the CDR3 is TGTGCCAGCAGTTACGGGTCAGGCAGGGCGAATTCACCCCTCCACTTT.

The chain uses TRBV7-2 and TRBJ1-3, with D unclear. V was pared by 5 bases and J by 0 bases, with 11 bases between. The CDR3 runs to 15 residues. Germline V CDR1 and CDR2: SGHTA, FQGNSA. The CDR3 loop reads CASSPGPYSGNTIYF. The DNA for the CDR3 is TGTGCCAGCAGCCCCGGACCGTACTCTGGAAACACCATATATTTT.

The J gene is TRBJ1-1, the V gene TRBV4-1; no reliable D call. V lost 0 bases to trimming and J lost 4 bases, with 15 bases between them. Germline-derived CDR1 and CDR2 are MGHRA and YSYEKL. CDR3 length: 16 residues. The CDR3, as DNA: TGCGCCAGCAGCCAAGATCCTGGCAATACGGGCACTGAAGCTTTCTTT. It translates to CASSQDPGNTGTEAFF.

The V and J genes are TRBV5-6 and TRBJ2-3; the D gene is possibly TRBD1 (6 bases). CDR3 size: 16 residues. The germline V and J ends were trimmed by 4 bases and 0 bases, with 15 bases remaining between them. Germline lookup yields CDR1 SGHDT and CDR2 YYEEEE. In DNA form, the CDR3 reads TGTGCCAGCAGCCTCACTACAGGGCCCAGCACAGATACGCAGTATTTT. Its protein product is CASSLTTGPSTDTQYF.